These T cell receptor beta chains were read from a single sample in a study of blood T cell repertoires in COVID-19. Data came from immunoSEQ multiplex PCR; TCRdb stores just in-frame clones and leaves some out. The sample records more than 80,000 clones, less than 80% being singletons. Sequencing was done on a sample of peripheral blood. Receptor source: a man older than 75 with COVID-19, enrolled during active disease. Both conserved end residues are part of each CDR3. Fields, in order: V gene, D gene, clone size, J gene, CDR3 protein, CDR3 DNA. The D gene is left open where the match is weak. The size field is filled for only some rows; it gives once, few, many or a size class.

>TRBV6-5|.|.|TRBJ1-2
CASSYSRYRANYGYTF
TGTGCCAGCAGTTACTCGAGGTACAGGGCTAACTATGGCTACACCTTC
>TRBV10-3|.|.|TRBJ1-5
CAIAGDSNQPQHF
TGTGCCATCGCAGGGGATAGCAATCAGCCCCAGCATTTT
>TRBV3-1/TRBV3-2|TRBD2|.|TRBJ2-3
CASSQDQRGGYTDTQYF
TGTGCCAGCAGCCAAGACCAGCGGGGGGGGTACACAGATACGCAGTATTTT
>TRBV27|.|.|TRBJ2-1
CASWLGGVNEQFF
TGTGCCAGCTGGCTCGGAGGTGTTAATGAGCAGTTCTTC
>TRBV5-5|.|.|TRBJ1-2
CASTVSEGIHGYTF
TGTGCCAGCACCGTTTCGGAGGGGATCCATGGCTACACCTTC
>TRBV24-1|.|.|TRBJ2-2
CATSDPSTRTGELFF
TGTGCCACCAGTGATCCAAGCACCCGCACCGGGGAGCTGTTTTTT
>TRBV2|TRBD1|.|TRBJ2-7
CASGTGQAFYEQYF
TGTGCCAGCGGAACAGGACAGGCTTTCTACGAGCAGTACTTC
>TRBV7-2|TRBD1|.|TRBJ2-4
CASSKDRGSKNIQYF
TGTGCCAGCAGCAAGGACAGGGGATCCAAAAACATTCAGTACTTC
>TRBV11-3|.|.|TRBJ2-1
CASSHRSDKNEQFF
TGTGCCAGCAGCCACCGGAGTGATAAGAATGAGCAGTTCTTC
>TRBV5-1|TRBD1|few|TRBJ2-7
CASSLRAGGAPGEQYF
TGCGCCAGCAGCTTGAGGGCAGGGGGCGCCCCCGGCGAGCAGTACTTC
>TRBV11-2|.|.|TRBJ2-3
CASSLGAVGVGTQYF
TGTGCCAGCAGCTTAGGGGCGGTAGGGGTGGGAACGCAGTATTTT
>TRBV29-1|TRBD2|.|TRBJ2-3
CSGGSPGTDTQYF
TGCAGCGGCGGGAGCCCGGGCACAGATACGCAGTATTTT
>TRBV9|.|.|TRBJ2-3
CASSVGTDLFFDTQYF
TGTGCCAGCAGCGTAGGAACAGACCTTTTTTTTGATACGCAGTATTTT
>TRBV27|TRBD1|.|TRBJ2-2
CASRVFTGAGELFF
TGTGCCAGCAGGGTTTTCACAGGGGCCGGGGAGCTGTTTTTT
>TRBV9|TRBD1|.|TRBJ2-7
CASSGTGGLYEQYF
TGTGCCAGCAGCGGGACAGGGGGACTCTACGAGCAGTACTTC
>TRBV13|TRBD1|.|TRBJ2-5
CASSLRAGGWAETQYF
TGTGCCAGCAGCTTAAGGGCAGGGGGCTGGGCAGAGACCCAGTACTTC
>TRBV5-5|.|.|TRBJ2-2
CASSLTTANTGELFF
TGTGCCAGCAGCTTGACAACAGCGAACACCGGGGAGCTGTTTTTT
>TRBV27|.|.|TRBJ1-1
CASSLSGGIHLTEAFF
TGTGCCAGCAGTTTATCGGGGGGGATCCATTTAACTGAAGCTTTCTTT
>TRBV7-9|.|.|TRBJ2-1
CASSLAKGDSRKQFF
TGTGCCAGCAGCTTAGCCAAAGGGGACTCACGAAAGCAGTTCTTC
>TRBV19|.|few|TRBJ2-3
CASSIGRDTQYF
TGTGCCAGTAGTATCGGGAGAGATACGCAGTATTTT
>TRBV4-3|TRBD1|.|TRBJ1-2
CASSQDRTGVYGYTF
TGCGCCAGCAGCCAAGATCGGACAGGGGTGTATGGCTACACCTTC
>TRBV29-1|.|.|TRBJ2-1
CSVSEDEQFF
TGCAGCGTCTCAGAGGATGAGCAGTTCTTC
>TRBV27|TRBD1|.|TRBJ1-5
CASSPGTARDQPQHF
TGTGCCAGCAGTCCCGGGACAGCCCGCGATCAGCCCCAGCATTTT
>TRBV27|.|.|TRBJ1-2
CASSSQGSYGYTF
TGTGCCAGCAGTTCGCAGGGTAGCTATGGCTACACCTTC
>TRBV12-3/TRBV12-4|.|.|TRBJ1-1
CASTAQGKTEAFF
TGTGCCAGCACGGCGCAGGGAAAAACTGAAGCTTTCTTT
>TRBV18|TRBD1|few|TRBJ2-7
CASSPTGGRRYEQYF
TGTGCCAGCTCACCCACAGGGGGCCGGAGGTACGAGCAGTACTTC
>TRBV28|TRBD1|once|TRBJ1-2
CASSSSGTGLGYTF
TGTGCCAGCAGTTCAAGCGGGACAGGGCTTGGCTACACCTTC
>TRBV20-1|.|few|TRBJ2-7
CSAPDSAGQLF
TGCAGTGCCCCGGACAGTGCGGGACAGTTATTC
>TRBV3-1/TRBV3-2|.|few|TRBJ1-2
CASSQGGRYGYTF
TGTGCCAGCAGCCAAGGTGGGAGGTATGGCTACACCTTC
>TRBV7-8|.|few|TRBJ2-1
CASSLDYHEQFF
TGTGCCAGCAGCCTTGACTACCATGAGCAGTTCTTC
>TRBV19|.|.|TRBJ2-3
CASSITRVTDTQYF
TGTGCCAGTAGTATAACTAGGGTTACAGATACGCAGTATTTT
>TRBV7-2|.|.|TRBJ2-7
CASSFGQHHTYEQYF
TGTGCCAGCAGCTTTGGGCAACATCACACCTACGAGCAGTACTTC
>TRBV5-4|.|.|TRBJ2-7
CASSFDGQQYF
TGTGCCAGCAGCTTCGATGGGCAGCAGTACTTC
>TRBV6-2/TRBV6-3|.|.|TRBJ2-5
CASSYSGGVALKQETQYF
TGTGCCAGCAGTTACTCGGGCGGGGTAGCTCTGAAGCAAGAGACCCAGTACTTC
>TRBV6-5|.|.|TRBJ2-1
CASSPGEDWNEQFF
TGTGCCAGCTCCCCGGGAGAGGATTGGAATGAGCAGTTCTTC
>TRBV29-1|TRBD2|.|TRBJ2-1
CSPRLAGAPLSYNEQFF
TGCAGCCCGCGACTAGCGGGAGCCCCCCTCTCCTACAATGAGCAGTTCTTC
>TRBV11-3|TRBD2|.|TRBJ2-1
CASSLGGSTNEQFF
TGTGCCAGCAGCTTAGGCGGGAGCACCAATGAGCAGTTCTTC
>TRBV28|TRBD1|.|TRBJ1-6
CASTSPLAGGRSLHF
TGTGCCAGCACCTCACCCCTGGCAGGGGGCAGGTCCCTCCACTTT